Detailed here is one TCR beta chain. In the same sample, other DNA sequences code for this CDR3. Profiled with immunoSEQ multiplex PCR; TCRdb holds only in-frame clones, not every one. The sample lists roughly 180,000 clones, 80% to 90% occurring once. These data are taken from a study of T cell responses to AZD1222 COVID-19 vaccine. Looking at the study overall: Second-dose schedules of about 4 or about 12 weeks were combined.

Germline-derived CDR1 and CDR2 are MNHEY and SVGAGI. Trimming removed 6 bases from V and 4 bases from J; junction bases left unmatched: 0. This CDR3 is 12 amino acids long. The sequenced sample was peripheral blood, obtained on day 0 of AZD1222 vaccination. The receptor was isolated from an adult in good health. The chain joins TRBV6-5 to TRBJ1-5; 7 positions match TRBD1. The CDR3 DNA reads as TGTGCCAGCAGGACAGGGAATCAGCCCCAGCATTTT. It specifies CASRTGNQPQHF.